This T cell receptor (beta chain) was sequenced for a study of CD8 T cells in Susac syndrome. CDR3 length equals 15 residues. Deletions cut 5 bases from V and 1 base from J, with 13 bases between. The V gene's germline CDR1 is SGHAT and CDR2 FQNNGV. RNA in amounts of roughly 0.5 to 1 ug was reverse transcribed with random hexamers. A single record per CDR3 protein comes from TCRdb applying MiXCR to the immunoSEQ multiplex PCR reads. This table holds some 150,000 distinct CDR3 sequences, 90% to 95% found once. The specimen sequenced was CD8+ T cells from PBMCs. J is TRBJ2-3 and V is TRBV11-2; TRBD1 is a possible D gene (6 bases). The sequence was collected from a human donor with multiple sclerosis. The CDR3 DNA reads TGTGCCAGCAGCCAACCGGGACATCGCACAGATACGCAGTATTTT. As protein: CASSQPGHRTDTQYF.